The 15 T cell receptor beta chains presented below share a single source sample, sequenced in a study of prognosis after radiotherapy for stage I lung cancer. The study amplified the TCR beta CDR3 region from genomic DNA. This amplification was carried out by two rounds of multiplex PCR. Initially, in first-round PCR, primers specific to each TRBV and TRBJ gene were used. TCRdb used MiXCR to reprocess the multiplex PCR reads, holding one entry per CDR3 protein. The table records about 14,000 distinct CDR3 sequences, less than 35% of them present only once. The source material was PBMCs, sampled before or after stereotactic body radiation therapy (not recorded which). These receptor sequences come from a donor at least 50 years old with non-small cell lung cancer.

Comments on this clonotype: Given a much more abundant clone one base away, this may be a read error. The chain joins TRBV28 to TRBJ1-4, with D perhaps TRBD1 (5 bases). CDR3 length: 16 amino acids. The germline V and J ends were trimmed by 5 bases and 10 bases, with 23 bases remaining between them. Germline assignment: CDR1 MDHEN and CDR2 SYDVKM. The CDR3 sequence: CASSLGGVNTGGKLFF. CDR3 DNA sequence: TGTGCCAGCAGTCTTGGAGGGGTCAACACGGGGGGAAAACTGTTTTTT.

Within the sample, this clonotype is medium-sized. This chain uses TRBV30 with TRBJ1-4; D gene unclear. Trimming cost V 0 bases and J 8 bases, with 10 bases left between them. The CDR3 has 13 residues. Germline CDR1 reads GTSNPN; CDR2 reads SVGIG (reference sequence). Here the CDR3 reads CAWSVEQREKLFF. CDR3 coding DNA: TGTGCCTGGAGTGTGGAGCAGCGGGAAAAACTGTTTTTT.

Worth noting for this clonotype: A read error is the likely source, as a far larger clone sits one nucleotide away. The chain couples TRBV6-6 to TRBJ2-3; no firm D call. The germline V gene has CDR1 MNHNY and CDR2 SVGAGI (reference sequence). The CDR3 runs to 17 residues. With 1 base removed from V and 2 bases from J, the gap between germline ends came to 16 bases. The CDR3 nucleotides are TGTGCCAGCAGTTACTTTCCTCCGACTCTGAACACAGATACGCAGTATTTT. It yields the protein CASSYFPPTLNTDTQYF.

By its share, this clonotype is medium-sized. The rearrangement links TRBV11-3 to TRBJ2-5; the D gene is possibly TRBD1 (7 bases). The V gene lost 1 base and the J gene lost 3 bases, with 18 bases spanning the gap. The CDR3 length is 17 residues. CDR1 and CDR2 (germline): SGHNT, YENEEA. CDR3 loop: CASSLGVQGGSEETQYF. CDR3 DNA: TGTGCCAGCAGCTTAGGGGTCCAGGGGGGCTCCGAAGAGACCCAGTACTTC.

This clonotype has a count of ten or more. The chain couples TRBV12-3 or TRBV12-4 to TRBJ1-4; no clear D. The CDR3 is made up of 14 amino acids. V was pared by 3 bases and J by 8 bases, with 13 bases between. The CDR3 DNA sequence: TGTGCCAGCAGTTTGGCCGGCAGGACCGAAAAACTGTTTTTT. As protein: CASSLAGRTEKLFF.

At least ten counts were recorded for this clonotype. The V gene is TRBV19, the J gene TRBJ1-5, with D possibly being TRBD1 (5 bases). With 5 bases removed from V and 0 bases from J, the gap between germline ends came to 8 bases. The germline V gene has CDR1 LNHDA and CDR2 SQIVND (reference sequence). This CDR3 spans 14 amino acids. The DNA of the CDR3 is TGTGCCAGTAGTCACGACAGTAGCAATCAGCCCCAGCATTTT. This sequence encodes CASSHDSSNQPQHF.

By share, this clonotype ranks as medium-sized. This chain connects TRBV20-1 to TRBJ2-3; D is perhaps TRBD1 or TRBD2 (5 bases each). The CDR3 is made up of 11 amino acids. Germline V gene sequence: CDR1 DFQATT, CDR2 SNEGSKA (reference sequence). Trimming took off 3 bases at V and 8 bases at J, with 9 bases between the two ends. The CDR3 spells CSASGDVTQYF. The CDR3 nucleotides are TGCAGTGCTAGTGGGGACGTTACGCAGTATTTT.

This clonotype was detected ten times or more. The chain employs TRBV20-1 and TRBJ1-2; 7 bases map to TRBD1. The length of the CDR3 is 12 residues. Germline CDR1 DFQATT, CDR2 SNEGSKA (reference sequence). Trimming took 6 bases from V and 7 from J; bases not matched to a gene: 8. This CDR3 is CSANRGSGGYTF. The CDR3 DNA is TGCAGTGCCAACAGGGGAAGTGGTGGCTACACCTTC.

This clonotype was counted many times. This chain links TRBV5-1 with TRBJ2-7, with a possible D match to TRBD2 (7 bases). Germline CDR1 SGHRS, CDR2 YFSETQ. Between the trimmed V and J ends, which lost 4 bases and 0 bases, there was a span of 11 bases. This CDR3 has 14 amino acids. The CDR3 DNA reads TGCGCCAGCAGCGGGGCGGGGGCCTCCTACGAGCAGTACTTC. Protein sequence: CASSGAGASYEQYF.

This clonotype was detected many times. CDR3 nucleotide sequence: TGTGCCAGCTCGGGAGGGGGGTCCTACGAGCAGTACTTC. It yields the protein CASSGGGSYEQYF. This chain joins TRBV18 and TRBJ2-7; D possibly corresponds to TRBD2 (7 bases). This CDR3 is 13 amino acids long. In germline, CDR1 is KGHSH, CDR2 LQKENI. The germline V and J ends were trimmed by 6 bases and 1 base, with 10 bases remaining between them.

This clonotype is termed medium-sized. The chain recombines TRBV11-1 with TRBJ2-2; D could derive from TRBD1 or TRBD2 (5 bases each). V was trimmed by 7 bases and J by 1 base, leaving 10 bases between them. This CDR3 spans 14 amino acids. CDR1 and CDR2 from the germline V gene are SGHAT and FQDESV (reference sequence). CDR3 nucleotide sequence: TGTGCCAGCACGGGACGGCGGAACACCGGGGAGCTGTTTTTT. This gives the protein CASTGRRNTGELFF.

Details on this clonotype: A far more abundant clone sits one base away, making this likely a read error. J is TRBJ2-5 and V is TRBV6-4; D might be TRBD1 (5 bases). The CDR3 runs to 13 residues. Germline loops: CDR1 MRHNA, CDR2 SNTAGT. The ends were cut back, 4 bases at V and 3 bases at J, with 9 bases in the middle. The CDR3 DNA follows: TGTGCCAGCAGTGTGATCAGGGAAGAGACCCAGTACTTC. Amino acids: CASSVIREETQYF.

This clonotype was counted ten times or more. The genes are TRBV20-1 and TRBJ2-7; the D is unclear. The V end lost 3 bases, the J end lost 3 bases, and 9 bases lay between the germline ends. Germline values: CDR1 DFQATT, CDR2 SNEGSKA (reference sequence). This CDR3 is built from 12 residues. CDR3 loop: CSASPGVYEQYF. As DNA, the CDR3 is TGCAGTGCTAGTCCCGGAGTCTACGAGCAGTACTTC.

This clonotype was seen more than once but under ten times. A much larger clone sits a single nucleotide away, making a read error possible. V is TRBV27 and J is TRBJ2-4; 8 bases agree with TRBD2. The CDR3 is 18 residues long. J was trimmed by 1 base and V by 2 bases; bases with no gene match: 10. Germline loops: CDR1 MNHEY, CDR2 SMNVEV (reference sequence). This CDR3 is CASSLRGGSRGAKNIQYF. For the CDR3, the DNA is TGTGCCAGCAGTTTACGCGGGGGGAGCAGGGGCGCCAAAAACATTCAGTACTTC.

Ten or more counts support this clonotype. J is TRBJ2-5 and V is TRBV12-3 or TRBV12-4; D unresolved. V lost 3 bases, J lost 2 bases, and 10 bases lay in between. This CDR3 has 14 amino acids. The CDR3 DNA reads TGTGCCAGCAGTTTTGGTCAGGTGCAAGAGACCCAGTACTTC. As protein: CASSFGQVQETQYF.